The clone carrying this T cell receptor (beta chain) has only a few counts. TCRdb redid the calling of the RT-PCR reads with MiXCR, one entry per CDR3 protein. The table records more than 600,000 distinct CDR3 sequences, approximately 15% of them present only once. Germline-derived CDR1 and CDR2 are SGHRS and YFSETQ. The CDR3 consists of 14 residues. Trimming cost V 5 bases and J 2 bases, with 13 bases left between them. The sequence was obtained from a female donor in good health, serving as a healthy control. The sample consisted of memory CD4+ T cells from blood. The V and J genes are TRBV5-1 and TRBJ1-1; D is unresolved. CDR3: CASRETESNTEAFF. The CDR3 coding sequence is TGCGCCAGCAGAGAGACGGAGAGTAACACTGAAGCTTTCTTT.